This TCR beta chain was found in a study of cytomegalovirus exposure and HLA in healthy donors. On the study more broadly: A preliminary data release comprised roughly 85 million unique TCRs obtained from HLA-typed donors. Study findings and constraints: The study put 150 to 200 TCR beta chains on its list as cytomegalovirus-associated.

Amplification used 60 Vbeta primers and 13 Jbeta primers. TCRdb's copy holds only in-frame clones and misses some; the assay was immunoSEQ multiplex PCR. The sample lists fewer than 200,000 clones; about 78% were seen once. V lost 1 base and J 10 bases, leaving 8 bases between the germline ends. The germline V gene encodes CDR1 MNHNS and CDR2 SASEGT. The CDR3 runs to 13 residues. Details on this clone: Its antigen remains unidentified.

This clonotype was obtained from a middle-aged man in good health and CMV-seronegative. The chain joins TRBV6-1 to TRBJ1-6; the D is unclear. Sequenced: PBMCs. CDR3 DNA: TGTGCCAGCAGTGAAGTGGGCAGGTCACCCCTCCACTTT. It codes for CASSEVGRSPLHF.